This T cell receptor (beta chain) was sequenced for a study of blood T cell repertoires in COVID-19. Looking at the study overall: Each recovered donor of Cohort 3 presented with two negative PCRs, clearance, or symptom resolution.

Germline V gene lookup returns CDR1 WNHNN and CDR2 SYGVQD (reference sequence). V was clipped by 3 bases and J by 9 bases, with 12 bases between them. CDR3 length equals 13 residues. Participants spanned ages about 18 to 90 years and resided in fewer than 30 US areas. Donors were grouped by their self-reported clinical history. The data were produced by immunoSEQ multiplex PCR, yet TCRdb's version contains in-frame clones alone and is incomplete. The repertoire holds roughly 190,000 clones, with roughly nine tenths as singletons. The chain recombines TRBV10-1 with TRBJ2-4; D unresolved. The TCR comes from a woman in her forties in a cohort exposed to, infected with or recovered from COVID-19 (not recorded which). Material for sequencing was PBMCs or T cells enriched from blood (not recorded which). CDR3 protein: CASSDDSIGIQYF. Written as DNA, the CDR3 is TGCGCCAGCAGTGACGATTCAATCGGCATTCAGTACTTC.